This T cell receptor beta chain comes out of a study of identical twins. At least ten counts were recorded for this clonotype. After template switching added a universal primer site, the resulting cDNA carried unique molecular identifiers. TCRdb recomputed calls from the 5' RACE reads with MiXCR, one row per CDR3 protein. The profile shows fewer than 350,000 distinct CDR3 sequences, under 9% of them singletons. The V gene's germline CDR1 is SGHRS and CDR2 YFSETQ. J gave up 13 bases and V 4 bases, and 14 bases lay outside the gene matches. CDR3 size: 15 residues. These data were also reused for a study on yellow fever vaccine responses in identical twins.

The sample consisted of memory (CD45RO+) T cells sorted from blood. This chain links TRBV5-1 with TRBJ1-6, with 7 bases that match TRBD1. This clonotype was obtained from a woman under 30 in good health. The CDR3 loop is CASSTGQALPNPLHF. The CDR3 DNA sequence: TGCGCCAGCAGCACAGGACAGGCCCTCCCAAATCCCCTCCACTTT. The full variable domain, rest sourced from reference TRBV5-1 and TRBJ1-6, is KAGVTQTPRYLIKTRGQQVTLSCSPISGHRSVSWYQQTPGQGLQFLFEYFSETQRNKGNFPGRFSGRQFSNSRSEMNVSTLELGDSALYLCASSTGQALPNPLHFGNGTRLTVT.